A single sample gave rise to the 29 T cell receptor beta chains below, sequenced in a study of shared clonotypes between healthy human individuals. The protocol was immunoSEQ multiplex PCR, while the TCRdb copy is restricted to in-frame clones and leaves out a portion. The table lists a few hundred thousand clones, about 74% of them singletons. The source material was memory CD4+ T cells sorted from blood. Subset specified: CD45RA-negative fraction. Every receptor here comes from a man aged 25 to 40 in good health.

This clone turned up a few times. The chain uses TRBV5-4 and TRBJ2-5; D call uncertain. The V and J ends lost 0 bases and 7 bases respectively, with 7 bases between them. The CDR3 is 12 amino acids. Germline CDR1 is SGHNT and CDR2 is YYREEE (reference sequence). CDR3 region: CASSLEGWTQYF. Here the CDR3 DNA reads TGTGCCAGCAGCTTGGAGGGATGGACCCAGTACTTC. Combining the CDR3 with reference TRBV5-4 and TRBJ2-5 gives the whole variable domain ETGVTQSPTHLIKTRGQQVTLRCSSQSGHNTVSWYQQALGQGPQFIFQYYREEENGRGNFPPRFSGLQFPNYSSELNVNALELDDSALYLCASSLEGWTQYFGPGTRLLVL.

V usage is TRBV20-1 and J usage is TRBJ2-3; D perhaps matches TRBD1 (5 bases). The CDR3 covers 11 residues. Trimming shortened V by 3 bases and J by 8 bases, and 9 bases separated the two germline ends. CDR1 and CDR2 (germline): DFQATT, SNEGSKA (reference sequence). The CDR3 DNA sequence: TGCAGTGCTAGGGACACTCCTACGCAGTATTTT. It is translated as CSARDTPTQYF.

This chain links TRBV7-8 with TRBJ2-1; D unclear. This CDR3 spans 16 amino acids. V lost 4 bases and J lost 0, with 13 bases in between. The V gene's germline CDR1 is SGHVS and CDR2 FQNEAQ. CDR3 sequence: CASSSTPKSSYNEQFF. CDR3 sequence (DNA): TGTGCCAGCAGCTCCACCCCCAAGAGCTCCTACAATGAGCAGTTCTTC.

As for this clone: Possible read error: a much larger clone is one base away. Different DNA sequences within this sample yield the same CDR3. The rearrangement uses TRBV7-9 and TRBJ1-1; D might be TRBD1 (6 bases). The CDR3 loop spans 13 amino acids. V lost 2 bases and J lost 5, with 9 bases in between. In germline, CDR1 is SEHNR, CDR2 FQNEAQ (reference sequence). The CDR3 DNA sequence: TGTGCCAGCAGCTTAAGGGACAATACTGAAGCTTTCTTT. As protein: CASSLRDNTEAFF.

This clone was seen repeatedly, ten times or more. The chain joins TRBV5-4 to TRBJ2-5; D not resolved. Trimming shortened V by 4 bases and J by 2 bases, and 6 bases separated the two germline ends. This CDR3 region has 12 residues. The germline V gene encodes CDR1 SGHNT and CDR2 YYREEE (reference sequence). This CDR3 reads CASSKNQETQYF. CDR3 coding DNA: TGTGCCAGCAGCAAGAATCAAGAGACCCAGTACTTC.

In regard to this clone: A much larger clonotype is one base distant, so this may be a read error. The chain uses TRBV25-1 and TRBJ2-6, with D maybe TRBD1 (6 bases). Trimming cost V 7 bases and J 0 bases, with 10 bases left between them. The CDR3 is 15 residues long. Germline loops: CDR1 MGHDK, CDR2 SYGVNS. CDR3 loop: CASNRVNSGANVLTF. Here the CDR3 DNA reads TGTGCCAGCAACAGGGTCAACTCTGGGGCCAACGTCCTGACTTTC. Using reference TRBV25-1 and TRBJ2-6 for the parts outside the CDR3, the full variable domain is EADIYQTPRYLVIGTGKKITLECSQTMGHDKMYWYQQDPGMELHLIHYSYGVNSTEKGDLSSESTVSRIRTEHFPLTLESARPSHTSQYLCASNRVNSGANVLTFGAGSRLTVL.

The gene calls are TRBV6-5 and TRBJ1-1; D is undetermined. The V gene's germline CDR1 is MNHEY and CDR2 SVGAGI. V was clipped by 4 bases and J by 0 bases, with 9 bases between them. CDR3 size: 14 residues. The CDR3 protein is CASSSNGLNTEAFF. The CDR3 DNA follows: TGTGCCAGCAGTTCTAACGGATTGAACACTGAAGCTTTCTTT.

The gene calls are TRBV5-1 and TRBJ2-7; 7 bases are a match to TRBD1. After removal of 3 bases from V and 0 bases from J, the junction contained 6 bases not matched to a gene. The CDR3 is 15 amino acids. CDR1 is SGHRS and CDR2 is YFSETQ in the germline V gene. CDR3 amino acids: CASSSTGTASYEQYF. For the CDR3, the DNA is TGCGCCAGCAGCTCCACCGGGACAGCCTCCTACGAGCAGTACTTC.

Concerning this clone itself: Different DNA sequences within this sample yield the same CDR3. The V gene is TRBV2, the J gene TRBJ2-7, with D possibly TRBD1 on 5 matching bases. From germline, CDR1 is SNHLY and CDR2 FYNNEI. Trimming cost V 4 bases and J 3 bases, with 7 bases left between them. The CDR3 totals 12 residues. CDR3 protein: CASSGQNYEQYF. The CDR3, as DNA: TGTGCCAGCAGTGGACAGAACTACGAGCAGTACTTC.

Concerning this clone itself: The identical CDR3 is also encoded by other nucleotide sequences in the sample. The CDR3 DNA is TGTGCCAGCAGTTACCGGGGACGAGGAGAGACCCAGTACTTC. Its protein product is CASSYRGRGETQYF. V is TRBV6-5 and J is TRBJ2-5; either TRBD1 or TRBD2 may supply D (5 bases each). The CDR3 spans 14 residues. Germline V CDR1 and CDR2: MNHEY, SVGAGI. Trimming left V 2 bases short and J 4 bases short, with 11 bases between.

CDR3 in DNA: TGTGCCAGCAGCACTAACAATGAGCAGTTCTTC. Translation gives CASSTNNEQFF. The chain is built from TRBV25-1 and TRBJ2-1; D unresolved. Deletions cut 6 bases from V and 5 bases from J, with 5 bases between. The CDR3 is 11 residues long. Germline V gene lookup returns CDR1 MGHDK and CDR2 SYGVNS.

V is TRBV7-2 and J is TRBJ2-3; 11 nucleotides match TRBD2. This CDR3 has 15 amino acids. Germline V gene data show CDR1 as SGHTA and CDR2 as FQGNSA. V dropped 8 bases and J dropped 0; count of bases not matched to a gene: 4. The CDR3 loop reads CASRRTSGSTDTQYF. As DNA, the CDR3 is TGTGCCAGCCGCAGGACTAGCGGGAGCACAGATACGCAGTATTTT. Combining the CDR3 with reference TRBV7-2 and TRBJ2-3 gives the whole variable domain GAGVSQSPSNKVTEKGKDVELRCDPISGHTALYWYRQSLGQGLEFLIYFQGNSAPDKSGLPSDRFSAERTGGSVSTLTIQRTQQEDSAVYLCASRRTSGSTDTQYFGPGTRLTVL.

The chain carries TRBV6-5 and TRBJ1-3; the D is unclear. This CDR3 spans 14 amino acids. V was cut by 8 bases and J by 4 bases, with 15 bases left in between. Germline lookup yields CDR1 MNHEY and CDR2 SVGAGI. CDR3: CASRLEFSGNTIYF. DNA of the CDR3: TGTGCCAGCCGACTTGAGTTTTCAGGAAACACCATATATTTT.

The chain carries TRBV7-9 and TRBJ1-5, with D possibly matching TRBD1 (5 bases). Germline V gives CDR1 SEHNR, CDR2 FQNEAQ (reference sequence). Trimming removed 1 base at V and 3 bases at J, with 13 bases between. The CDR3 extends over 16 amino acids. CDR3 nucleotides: TGTGCCAGCAGCTTAGGGACACCGGCTATCAATCAGCCCCAGCATTTT. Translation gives CASSLGTPAINQPQHF.

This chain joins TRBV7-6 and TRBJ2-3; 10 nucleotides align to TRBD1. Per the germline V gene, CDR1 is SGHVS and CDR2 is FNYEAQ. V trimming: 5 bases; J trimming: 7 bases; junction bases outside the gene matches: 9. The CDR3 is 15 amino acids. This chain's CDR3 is CASSGKTGGANTQYF. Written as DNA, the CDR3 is TGTGCCAGCAGCGGTAAGACAGGGGGCGCGAATACGCAGTATTTT. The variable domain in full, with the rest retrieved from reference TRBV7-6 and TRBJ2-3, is GAGVSQSPRYKVTKRGQDVALRCDPISGHVSLYWYRQALGQGPEFLTYFNYEAQQDKSGLPNDRFSAERPEGSISTLTIQRTEQRDSAMYRCASSGKTGGANTQYFGPGTRLTVL.

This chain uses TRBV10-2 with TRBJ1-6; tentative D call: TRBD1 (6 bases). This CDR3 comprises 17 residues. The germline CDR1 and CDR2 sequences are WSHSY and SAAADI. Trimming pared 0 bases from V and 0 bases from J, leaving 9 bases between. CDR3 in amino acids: CASSESRGSSYNSPLHF. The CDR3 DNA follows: TGCGCCAGCAGTGAGTCCAGGGGTAGCTCCTATAATTCACCCCTCCACTTT.

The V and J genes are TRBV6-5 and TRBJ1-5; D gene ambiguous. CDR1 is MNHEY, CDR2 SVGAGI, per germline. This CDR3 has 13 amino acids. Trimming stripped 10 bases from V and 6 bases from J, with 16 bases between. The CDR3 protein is CATQAPGGQPQHF. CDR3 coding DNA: TGTGCCACCCAAGCCCCAGGAGGTCAGCCCCAGCATTTT.

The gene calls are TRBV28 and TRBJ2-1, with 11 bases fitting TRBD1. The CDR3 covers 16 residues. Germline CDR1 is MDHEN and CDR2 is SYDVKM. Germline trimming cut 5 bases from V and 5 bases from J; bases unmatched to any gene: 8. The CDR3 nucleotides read TGTGCCAGCAGTAGGGGACAGGGGGTCTACGACAATGAGCAGTTCTTC. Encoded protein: CASSRGQGVYDNEQFF.

The CDR3 protein is CASSEGLAGLTVRETQYF. The CDR3 region has the DNA TGTGCCAGCAGCGAAGGACTAGCGGGATTAACGGTTAGGGAGACCCAGTACTTC. The chain carries TRBV9 and TRBJ2-5; 12 bases agree with TRBD2. This CDR3 spans 18 amino acids. The germline CDR1 and CDR2 sequences are SGDLS and YYNGEE. Losses at the gene ends were 3 bases for V and 5 bases for J; bases not matched to a gene: 14. The whole variable domain, filled in from reference TRBV9 and TRBJ2-5, reads DSGVTQTPKHLITATGQRVTLRCSPRSGDLSVYWYQQSLDQGLQFLIQYYNGEERAKGNILERFSAQQFPDLHSELNLSSLELGDSALYFCASSEGLAGLTVRETQYFGPGTRLLVL.

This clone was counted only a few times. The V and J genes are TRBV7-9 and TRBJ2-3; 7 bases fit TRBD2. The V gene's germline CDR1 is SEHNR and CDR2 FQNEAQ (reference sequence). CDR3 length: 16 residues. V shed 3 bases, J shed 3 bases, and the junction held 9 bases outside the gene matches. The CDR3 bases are TGTGCCAGCAGCTTGGGCGGGGGTCGTGTTACAGATACGCAGTATTTT. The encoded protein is CASSLGGGRVTDTQYF.

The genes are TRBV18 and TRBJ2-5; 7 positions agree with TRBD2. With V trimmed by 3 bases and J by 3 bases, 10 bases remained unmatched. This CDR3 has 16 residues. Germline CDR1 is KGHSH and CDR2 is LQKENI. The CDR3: CASSPPSFAGEETQYF. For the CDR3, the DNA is TGTGCCAGCTCACCCCCTTCATTTGCGGGAGAAGAGACCCAGTACTTC. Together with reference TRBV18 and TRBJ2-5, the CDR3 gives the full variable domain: NAGVMQNPRHLVRRRGQEARLRCSPMKGHSHVYWYRQLPEEGLKFMVYLQKENIIDESGMPKERFSAEFPKEGPSILRIQQVVRGDSAAYFCASSPPSFAGEETQYFGPGTRLLVL.

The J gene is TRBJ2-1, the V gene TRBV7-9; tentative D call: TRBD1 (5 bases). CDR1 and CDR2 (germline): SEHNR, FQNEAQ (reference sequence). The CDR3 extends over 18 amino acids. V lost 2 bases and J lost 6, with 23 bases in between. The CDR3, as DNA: TGTGCCAGCAGCTTAAGAAGGGGTCCCACCTCGGGCCCCAATGAGCAGTTCTTC. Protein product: CASSLRRGPTSGPNEQFF.

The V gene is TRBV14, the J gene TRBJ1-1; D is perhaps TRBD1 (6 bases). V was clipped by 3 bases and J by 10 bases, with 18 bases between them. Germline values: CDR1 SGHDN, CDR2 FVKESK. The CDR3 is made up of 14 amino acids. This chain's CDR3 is CASSHAGAGAVAFF. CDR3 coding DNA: TGTGCCAGCAGCCACGCAGGCGCAGGGGCCGTAGCTTTCTTT.

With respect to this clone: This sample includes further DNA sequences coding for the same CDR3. In DNA, the CDR3 is TGTGCCAGCAGAAAAGGGGTTTACGAGCAGTACTTC. Translated: CASRKGVYEQYF. The V gene is TRBV28, the J gene TRBJ2-7, with D possibly matching TRBD1 (5 bases). This CDR3 is 12 amino acids long. V dropped 6 bases and J dropped 4 bases, with 10 bases sitting between them. Looked up from germline, CDR1 is MDHEN and CDR2 is SYDVKM.

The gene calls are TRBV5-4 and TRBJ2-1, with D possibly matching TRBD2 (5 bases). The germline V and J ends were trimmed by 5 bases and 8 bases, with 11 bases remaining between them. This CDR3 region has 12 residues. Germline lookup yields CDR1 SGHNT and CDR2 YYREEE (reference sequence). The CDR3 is CASRGLADEQFF. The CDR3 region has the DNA TGTGCCAGCAGAGGTCTAGCTGATGAGCAGTTCTTC.

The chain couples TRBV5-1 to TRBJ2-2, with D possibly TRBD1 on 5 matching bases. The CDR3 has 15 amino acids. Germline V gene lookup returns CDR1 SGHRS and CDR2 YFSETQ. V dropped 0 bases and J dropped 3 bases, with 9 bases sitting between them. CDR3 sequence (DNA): TGCGCCAGCAGCTTGGTAGTCAGGGACACCGGGGAGCTGTTTTTT. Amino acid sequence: CASSLVVRDTGELFF.

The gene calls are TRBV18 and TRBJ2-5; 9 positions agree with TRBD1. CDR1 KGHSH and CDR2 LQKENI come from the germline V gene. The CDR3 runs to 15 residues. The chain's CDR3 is CASPPRDRVGETQYF. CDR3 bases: TGTGCTTCCCCCCCCCGGGACAGGGTTGGGGAGACCCAGTACTTC.

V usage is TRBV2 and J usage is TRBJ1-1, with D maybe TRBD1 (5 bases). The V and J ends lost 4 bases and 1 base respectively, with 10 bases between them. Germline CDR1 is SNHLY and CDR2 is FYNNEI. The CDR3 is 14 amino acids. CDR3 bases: TGTGCCAGCAGTGTCAGACAGTCGAACACTGAAGCTTTCTTT. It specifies CASSVRQSNTEAFF.

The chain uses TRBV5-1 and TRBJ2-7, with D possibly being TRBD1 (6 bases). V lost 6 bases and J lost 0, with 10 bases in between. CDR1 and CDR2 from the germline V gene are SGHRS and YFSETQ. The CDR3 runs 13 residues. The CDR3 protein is CASTEGGSYEQYF. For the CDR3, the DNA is TGCGCCAGCACCGAAGGGGGCTCCTACGAGCAGTACTTC. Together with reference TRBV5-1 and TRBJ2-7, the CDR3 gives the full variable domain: KAGVTQTPRYLIKTRGQQVTLSCSPISGHRSVSWYQQTPGQGLQFLFEYFSETQRNKGNFPGRFSGRQFSNSRSEMNVSTLELGDSALYLCASTEGGSYEQYFGPGTRLTVT.